Listed below are T cell receptor beta chains from one sample, sequenced in a study of shared clonotypes between healthy human individuals. Sequencing used immunoSEQ multiplex PCR; TCRdb keeps in-frame clones, though not all of them. This repertoire shows around 700,000 clones, 72% found once; its top ten account for under 2%. Sequenced: memory CD4+ T cells sorted from blood. The receptors originated from a woman between 25 and 40 years old in good health. The CDR3 runs from the conserved cysteine through the conserved F or W. Each record gives: clone size, D gene, J gene, V gene, CDR3 DNA, CDR3 protein. The D gene is left open where the match is weak. For some rows the clone size is stated as once, few or many, or as a class when expanded; others skip it.

clone_size: .
d_call: TRBD1
j_call: TRBJ1-5
v_call: TRBV27
cdr3_nt: TGTGCCAGCAGACAGGGGTACGATCAGCCCCAGCATTTT
cdr3_aa: CASRQGYDQPQHF

clone_size: .
d_call: TRBD2
j_call: TRBJ2-2
v_call: TRBV4-1
cdr3_nt: TGCGCCAGTGGCCCAGGGACTAGCGGGACTTTAGGCGGGGAGCTGTTTTTT
cdr3_aa: CASGPGTSGTLGGELFF

clone_size: .
d_call: .
j_call: TRBJ2-7
v_call: TRBV7-3
cdr3_nt: TGTGCCAGCAGCGACAGCTCCGGGGAGCAGTACTTC
cdr3_aa: CASSDSSGEQYF

clone_size: .
d_call: .
j_call: TRBJ1-5
v_call: TRBV10-2
cdr3_nt: TGCGCCAGCAGTTCACAGGGTCGGAATCAGCCCCAGCATTTT
cdr3_aa: CASSSQGRNQPQHF

clone_size: .
d_call: TRBD2
j_call: TRBJ2-1
v_call: TRBV6-1
cdr3_nt: TGTGCCAGCAGTGATATGGCGGGAGTGGGTAATGAGCAGTTCTTC
cdr3_aa: CASSDMAGVGNEQFF

clone_size: few
d_call: .
j_call: TRBJ2-5
v_call: TRBV6-5
cdr3_nt: TGTGCCAGCAGTTACAGGGACCCCCTCGGGACCCAGTACTTC
cdr3_aa: CASSYRDPLGTQYF

clone_size: .
d_call: .
j_call: TRBJ2-2
v_call: TRBV5-1
cdr3_nt: TGCGCCAGCAGCTGGAGCGTTTCCGGGGAGCTGTTTTTT
cdr3_aa: CASSWSVSGELFF

clone_size: .
d_call: .
j_call: TRBJ2-3
v_call: TRBV7-2
cdr3_nt: TGTGCCAGCAGCTTAGGCTCCTTGAGCACAGATACGCAGTATTTT
cdr3_aa: CASSLGSLSTDTQYF

clone_size: once
d_call: .
j_call: TRBJ2-5
v_call: TRBV4-1
cdr3_nt: TGCGCCAGCAGCCCCGCCGGCAGCGGGGAGACCCAGTACTTC
cdr3_aa: CASSPAGSGETQYF

clone_size: few
d_call: .
j_call: TRBJ2-7
v_call: TRBV30
cdr3_nt: TGTGCCTGGAGTGTCGAGGCAGAATCCGAGCAGTACTTC
cdr3_aa: CAWSVEAESEQYF

clone_size: .
d_call: TRBD2
j_call: TRBJ2-1
v_call: TRBV6-4
cdr3_nt: TGTGCCAGCAGAAAGACTAGCGGGAAATACAGTGAGCAGTTCTTC
cdr3_aa: CASRKTSGKYSEQFF

clone_size: .
d_call: .
j_call: TRBJ2-1
v_call: TRBV4-1
cdr3_nt: TGCGCCAGCAGCCAGCTTCGACTAAAATACAATGAGCAGTTCTTC
cdr3_aa: CASSQLRLKYNEQFF

clone_size: many
d_call: TRBD2
j_call: TRBJ2-3
v_call: TRBV10-3
cdr3_nt: TGTGCCATCAGTGAGCGGGAGGGATCATCAGATACGCAGTATTTT
cdr3_aa: CAISEREGSSDTQYF

clone_size: few
d_call: .
j_call: TRBJ1-2
v_call: TRBV5-5
cdr3_nt: TGTGCCAGCAGCTTTATATGGGACTATGGCTACACCTTC
cdr3_aa: CASSFIWDYGYTF

clone_size: few
d_call: TRBD1
j_call: TRBJ2-2
v_call: TRBV27
cdr3_nt: TGTGCCAGCAGAGATCCAAAGACAGGGAAATCCACCGGGGAGCTGTTTTTT
cdr3_aa: CASRDPKTGKSTGELFF

clone_size: once
d_call: TRBD2
j_call: TRBJ2-1
v_call: TRBV28
cdr3_nt: TGTGCCACCCGCGGGAGACCCAATGAGCAGTTCTTC
cdr3_aa: CATRGRPNEQFF

clone_size: .
d_call: .
j_call: TRBJ2-3
v_call: TRBV15
cdr3_nt: TGTGCCACCAGCAGAGAAAAACAGAACACAGATACGCAGTATTTT
cdr3_aa: CATSREKQNTDTQYF

clone_size: .
d_call: .
j_call: TRBJ1-3
v_call: TRBV7-9
cdr3_nt: TGTGCCAGCAGCATATCCGGGGTATCTGGAAACACCATATATTTT
cdr3_aa: CASSISGVSGNTIYF

clone_size: .
d_call: TRBD1
j_call: TRBJ1-4
v_call: TRBV30
cdr3_nt: TGTGCCTGGAGTGTACTTGGGACAGGGCTTGAAAAACTGTTTTTT
cdr3_aa: CAWSVLGTGLEKLFF

clone_size: .
d_call: TRBD1
j_call: TRBJ1-1
v_call: TRBV9
cdr3_nt: TGTGCCAGCAAACCCTACCACAGGGGGGAGATGACTGAAGCTTTCTTT
cdr3_aa: CASKPYHRGEMTEAFF

clone_size: few
d_call: TRBD2
j_call: TRBJ2-3
v_call: TRBV5-4
cdr3_nt: TGTGCCAGCAGCTTTGGCGCGGGAGTAGGCACAGATACGCAGTATTTT
cdr3_aa: CASSFGAGVGTDTQYF

clone_size: .
d_call: .
j_call: TRBJ2-3
v_call: TRBV7-6
cdr3_nt: TGTGCCAGCAGCCTCATGTCCTCCGTTGTGGCCCGCAATGATACGCAGTATTTT
cdr3_aa: CASSLMSSVVARNDTQYF

clone_size: .
d_call: TRBD1
j_call: TRBJ2-7
v_call: TRBV28
cdr3_nt: TGTGCCAGCAGACGTGACTTATCGACAGGGGAGCAGTACTTC
cdr3_aa: CASRRDLSTGEQYF

clone_size: .
d_call: .
j_call: TRBJ1-2
v_call: TRBV7-2
cdr3_nt: TGTGCCAGCAGCTTAGCTACCGAGAACTATGGCTACACCTTC
cdr3_aa: CASSLATENYGYTF

clone_size: .
d_call: .
j_call: TRBJ1-5
v_call: TRBV7-6
cdr3_nt: TGTGCCAGCAGCTTGGTGCCCCGGGGGAGCAATCAGCCCCAGCATTTT
cdr3_aa: CASSLVPRGSNQPQHF

clone_size: .
d_call: .
j_call: TRBJ1-5
v_call: TRBV27
cdr3_nt: TGTGCCAGCAGTTTCAGGTTCCTGGATCAGCCCCAGCATTTT
cdr3_aa: CASSFRFLDQPQHF

clone_size: .
d_call: .
j_call: TRBJ1-5
v_call: TRBV21-1
cdr3_nt: TGTGCCAGCAGCAAAGAGAGGAACACAGTCTATAAGCATTTT
cdr3_aa: CASSKERNTVYKHF

clone_size: .
d_call: TRBD2
j_call: TRBJ2-7
v_call: TRBV27
cdr3_nt: TGTGCCAGCGGAACTAGCGGGGGCGTCTACGAGCAGTACTTC
cdr3_aa: CASGTSGGVYEQYF

clone_size: once
d_call: TRBD2
j_call: TRBJ2-3
v_call: TRBV7-3
cdr3_nt: TGTGCCAGCAGCTTAACGGTGACTAGCGGGAGATCGGATACGCAGTATTTT
cdr3_aa: CASSLTVTSGRSDTQYF

clone_size: .
d_call: .
j_call: TRBJ2-5
v_call: TRBV5-1
cdr3_nt: TGCGCCAGCAGCGACGGGACTTTTCTGGGGACCCAGTACTTC
cdr3_aa: CASSDGTFLGTQYF

clone_size: .
d_call: .
j_call: TRBJ2-7
v_call: TRBV10-2
cdr3_nt: TGCGCCAGCAGTGCGCGGGGAACCTACGAGCAGTACTTC
cdr3_aa: CASSARGTYEQYF

clone_size: few
d_call: .
j_call: TRBJ2-6
v_call: TRBV6-5
cdr3_nt: TGTGCCAGCACGGGTCACTCTGGGGCCAACGTCCTGACTTTC
cdr3_aa: CASTGHSGANVLTF

clone_size: .
d_call: .
j_call: TRBJ2-7
v_call: TRBV7-2
cdr3_nt: TGTGCCAGCAGCCCCAGACCCACCCCGGGAGAGCAGTACTTC
cdr3_aa: CASSPRPTPGEQYF

clone_size: .
d_call: TRBD1
j_call: TRBJ1-5
v_call: TRBV2
cdr3_nt: TGTGCCAGCAGGGTAACAGGGGACCAGCCCCAGCATTTT
cdr3_aa: CASRVTGDQPQHF

clone_size: .
d_call: .
j_call: TRBJ1-1
v_call: TRBV27
cdr3_nt: TGTGCCAGCAGTTTGGGCCCCGGTACTATGAACACTGAAGCTTTCTTT
cdr3_aa: CASSLGPGTMNTEAFF

clone_size: few
d_call: .
j_call: TRBJ1-2
v_call: TRBV11-1
cdr3_nt: TGTGCCAGCAGCTTATCAACGGATAACTATGGCTACACCTTC
cdr3_aa: CASSLSTDNYGYTF

clone_size: few
d_call: TRBD1
j_call: TRBJ1-1
v_call: TRBV6-5
cdr3_nt: TGTGCCAGCAGTTACCTGGGCAGGGGGCGCGCCGCTTTCTTT
cdr3_aa: CASSYLGRGRAAFF

clone_size: .
d_call: TRBD2
j_call: TRBJ2-1
v_call: TRBV2
cdr3_nt: TGTGCCAGCAGCGCGGGACTAGCAGGCTACAATGAGCAGTTCTTC
cdr3_aa: CASSAGLAGYNEQFF

clone_size: .
d_call: TRBD2
j_call: TRBJ2-3
v_call: TRBV25-1
cdr3_nt: TGTGCCAGCAGGGGGGGGTGGACAGATACGCAGTATTTT
cdr3_aa: CASRGGWTDTQYF

clone_size: .
d_call: .
j_call: TRBJ2-2
v_call: TRBV11-3
cdr3_nt: TGTGCCAGCAGCGCCAACACCGGGGAGCTGTTTTTT
cdr3_aa: CASSANTGELFF

clone_size: .
d_call: .
j_call: TRBJ2-1
v_call: TRBV6-4
cdr3_nt: TGTGCCTGTGGGGCGGGAACCTACAATGAGCAGTTCTTC
cdr3_aa: CACGAGTYNEQFF

clone_size: .
d_call: TRBD2
j_call: TRBJ2-2
v_call: TRBV28
cdr3_nt: TGTGCCAGCAGTCCGGGACTAGTTTTTCCCGGGGAGCTGTTTTTT
cdr3_aa: CASSPGLVFPGELFF

clone_size: .
d_call: TRBD1
j_call: TRBJ1-1
v_call: TRBV5-1
cdr3_nt: TGCGCCAGCAGCTTACAGGGGGCCAGAGCTTTCTTT
cdr3_aa: CASSLQGARAFF

clone_size: .
d_call: .
j_call: TRBJ2-3
v_call: TRBV18
cdr3_nt: TGTGCCAGCTCACCAGTATCGGGCACAGATACGCAGTATTTT
cdr3_aa: CASSPVSGTDTQYF

clone_size: .
d_call: TRBD2
j_call: TRBJ2-7
v_call: TRBV7-9
cdr3_nt: TGTGCCAGCAGGGATAGCGGGGGCACCTACGAGCAGTACTTC
cdr3_aa: CASRDSGGTYEQYF

clone_size: .
d_call: TRBD2
j_call: TRBJ2-3
v_call: TRBV4-1
cdr3_nt: TGCGCCAGCAGTTATAGCGGGAGCACAGATACGCAGTATTTT
cdr3_aa: CASSYSGSTDTQYF

clone_size: .
d_call: .
j_call: TRBJ1-3
v_call: TRBV4-1
cdr3_nt: TGCGCCAGCAGCCAGTTGGGGGCGGCTAGCTCTGGAAACACCATATATTTT
cdr3_aa: CASSQLGAASSGNTIYF

clone_size: .
d_call: TRBD2
j_call: TRBJ2-7
v_call: TRBV5-4
cdr3_nt: TGTGCCAGCAGCTCGCGGACTAGCAACTACGAGCAGTACTTC
cdr3_aa: CASSSRTSNYEQYF

clone_size: .
d_call: .
j_call: TRBJ2-1
v_call: TRBV11-1
cdr3_nt: TGTGCCAGCAGCCCCAGGACTGCCGCCTTAGGGGAGCAGTTCTTC
cdr3_aa: CASSPRTAALGEQFF

clone_size: .
d_call: TRBD2
j_call: TRBJ2-5
v_call: TRBV15
cdr3_nt: TGTGCCACCAGCGGGGGGACTAGCGGAGTGGTAACCCAGTACTTC
cdr3_aa: CATSGGTSGVVTQYF

clone_size: .
d_call: TRBD2
j_call: TRBJ2-1
v_call: TRBV11-2
cdr3_nt: TGTGCCAGCAGCTTACAACTAGCGGGGGCCTACAATGAGCAGTTCTTC
cdr3_aa: CASSLQLAGAYNEQFF

clone_size: .
d_call: .
j_call: TRBJ2-2
v_call: TRBV6-1
cdr3_nt: TGTGCCATCAGTGAGACGGGACCCCAAAAAAACACCGGGGAGCTGTTTTTT
cdr3_aa: CAISETGPQKNTGELFF

clone_size: .
d_call: TRBD1
j_call: TRBJ1-4
v_call: TRBV6-6
cdr3_nt: TGTGCCAGCAGGCGACAGGGTAATGAAAAACTGTTTTTT
cdr3_aa: CASRRQGNEKLFF